Below, 27 T cell receptor beta chains from the same sample are listed, as sequenced in a study of T-cell memory formation after mild COVID-19. TCRdb reprocessed the 5' RACE reads with MiXCR, giving one entry per CDR3 protein. The data show about 190,000 distinct CDR3 sequences, about a sixth seen once. Material: PBMCs or a T cell subset sorted from them (not recorded which). These receptors all come from an adult woman who had mild COVID-19 (a few samples of this study predate the infection). Cell type and time point are not known.

This chain uses TRBV5-6 with TRBJ1-1, with 8 bases fitting TRBD1. Per germline, CDR1 SGHDT and CDR2 YYEEEE. V trimming: 2 bases; J trimming: 4 bases; junction bases outside the gene matches: 10. The CDR3 extends over 16 amino acids. The CDR3 nucleotides are TGTGCCAGCAGCTTTCCGACAGGGGTAAGGGCCACTGAAGCTTTCTTT. The encoded protein is CASSFPTGVRATEAFF.

The chain couples TRBV7-6 to TRBJ2-1, with D maybe TRBD1 (5 bases). Trimming left V 2 bases short and J 5 bases short, with 13 bases between. The CDR3 is made up of 15 amino acids. From germline, CDR1 is SGHVS and CDR2 FNYEAQ. CDR3 loop: CASSLWAGSHNEQFF. The CDR3 DNA reads as TGTGCCAGCAGCTTATGGGCAGGGTCCCACAATGAGCAGTTCTTC.

The chain joins TRBV6-5 to TRBJ2-2; the match to TRBD2 covers 10 bases. The germline CDR1 and CDR2 sequences are MNHEY and SVGAGI. The CDR3 contains 14 residues. Trimming at V came to 6 bases and at J to 4 bases, leaving 2 bases not matched to a gene. The CDR3 loop is CASRGTSATGELFF. In DNA form, the CDR3 reads TGTGCCAGCAGGGGGACTAGCGCCACCGGGGAGCTGTTTTTT.

The rearrangement joins TRBV20-1 to TRBJ1-3; D is unclear. The CDR3 length is 19 residues. Germline V CDR1 and CDR2: DFQATT, SNEGSKA (reference sequence). Deletions cut 0 bases from V and 3 bases from J, with 24 bases between. The CDR3 DNA follows: TGCAGTGCTAGAGATCCCTCGGCAGGCCAATTCTCGGGTGGAAACACCATATATTTT. It codes for CSARDPSAGQFSGGNTIYF.

In this sample, this clonotype turned up a few times. J is TRBJ2-3 and V is TRBV7-2; maybe TRBD2 (5 bases). There are 14 residues in the CDR3. V lost 6 bases, J lost 6 bases, and 16 bases lay in between. The germline gives CDR1 SGHTA, CDR2 FQGNSA. This CDR3 reads CASSPDRGFDTQYF. CDR3 nucleotides: TGTGCCAGCAGTCCTGACCGGGGTTTTGATACGCAGTATTTT.

V is TRBV7-2 and J is TRBJ1-2, with 8 bases lining up with TRBD1. The junction had 8 bases not matched to a gene; V was cut back by 3 bases and J by 8 bases. This CDR3 region has 14 residues. Germline V gene lookup returns CDR1 SGHTA and CDR2 FQGNSA. CDR3 sequence reads: CASSFLQGEGGYTF. The CDR3 DNA reads as TGTGCCAGCAGCTTCTTACAGGGGGAAGGAGGCTACACCTTC. The complete variable domain, with remaining parts taken from reference TRBV7-2 and TRBJ1-2, reads GAGVSQSPSNKVTEKGKDVELRCDPISGHTALYWYRQSLGQGLEFLIYFQGNSAPDKSGLPSDRFSAERTGGSVSTLTIQRTQQEDSAVYLCASSFLQGEGGYTFGSGTRLTVV.

There are many counts of this clonotype. V gene TRBV11-2 combines with J gene TRBJ2-7, with D unclear. V lost 5 bases, J lost 2 bases, and 16 bases lay in between. The length of the CDR3 is 15 residues. Germline V gene sequence: CDR1 SGHAT, CDR2 FQNNGV. CDR3 bases: TGTGCCAGCAGCGTCCCGTTTCGACAAGCCTACGAGCAGTACTTC. Translation gives CASSVPFRQAYEQYF. The whole variable domain, filled in from reference TRBV11-2 and TRBJ2-7, reads EAGVAQSPRYKIIEKRQSVAFWCNPISGHATLYWYQQILGQGPKLLIQFQNNGVVDDSQLPKDRFSAERLKGVDSTLKIQPAKLEDSAVYLCASSVPFRQAYEQYFGPGTRLTVT.

The chain combines TRBV7-2 with TRBJ2-5; no definite D call. Trimming left V 2 bases short and J 5 bases short, with 9 bases between. CDR1 and CDR2 (germline): SGHTA, FQGNSA. The CDR3 is 13 residues long. The CDR3 protein is CASSLRTLETQYF. The CDR3 DNA reads TGTGCCAGCAGCTTAAGAACTTTGGAGACCCAGTACTTC.

The chain carries TRBV6-5 and TRBJ1-3; D possibly corresponds to TRBD1 (6 bases). V lost 5 bases, J lost 5 bases, and 16 bases lay in between. The CDR3 spans 15 residues. Germline V gene sequence: CDR1 MNHEY, CDR2 SVGAGI. CDR3 protein: CASSRGDRRRNTIYF. In DNA form, the CDR3 reads TGTGCCAGCAGTAGGGGGGACCGCCGGAGAAACACCATATATTTT.

This clonotype showed up many times. This rearrangement joins TRBV5-1 to TRBJ1-1; TRBD1 is a possible D gene (5 bases). Germline loops: CDR1 SGHRS, CDR2 YFSETQ. Between the trimmed V and J ends, which lost 3 bases and 7 bases, there was a span of 13 bases. The CDR3 contains 13 residues. The CDR3: CASSSPGTLEAFF. CDR3 DNA: TGCGCCAGCAGCTCCCCAGGGACCCTTGAAGCTTTCTTT.

A single count supports this clonotype. The rearrangement joins TRBV12-3 or TRBV12-4 to TRBJ2-7; TRBD1 matches at 8 bases. CDR3 length: 14 residues. Trimming removed 3 bases from V and 3 bases from J; junction bases left unmatched: 4. This CDR3 is CASSFDRGHYEQYF. CDR3 bases: TGTGCCAGCAGTTTCGACAGGGGCCACTACGAGCAGTACTTC.

This clonotype was seen only a few times. V is TRBV4-1 and J is TRBJ1-1, with D tentatively TRBD1 (5 bases). V lost 4 bases to trimming and J lost 0 bases, with 15 bases between them. The CDR3 is 16 residues long. Germline V gene sequence: CDR1 MGHRA, CDR2 YSYEKL. The CDR3 loop is CASSPVGRGLNTEAFF. The CDR3 coding sequence is TGCGCCAGCAGCCCCGTCGGGAGGGGATTGAACACTGAAGCTTTCTTT.

The chain combines TRBV12-3 or TRBV12-4 with TRBJ1-2, with D hard to call. V shed 8 bases and J shed 8 bases, with 12 bases lying between them. The CDR3 loop spans 11 amino acids. The CDR3 loop reads CASGDSAGYTF. DNA for the CDR3: TGTGCCAGCGGAGACTCCGCAGGCTACACCTTC.

The DNA of the CDR3 is TGTGCCAGCAGTGAAGGACGGACCGGGGAGCTGTTTTTT. Translated, it gives CASSEGRTGELFF. The V call is TRBV2, the J call TRBJ2-2; no reliable D call. With 1 base removed from V and 5 bases from J, the gap between germline ends came to 5 bases. Germline CDR1 reads SNHLY; CDR2 reads FYNNEI. The CDR3 loop spans 13 amino acids. Variable domain in full (rest from reference TRBV2 and TRBJ2-2): EPEVTQTPSHQVTQMGQEVILRCVPISNHLYFYWYRQILGQKVEFLVSFYNNEISEKSEIFDDQFSVERPDGSNFTLKIRSTKLEDSAMYFCASSEGRTGELFFGEGSRLTVL.

The V call is TRBV4-3, the J call TRBJ1-1; tentative D call: TRBD1 (5 bases). The CDR3 covers 16 residues. The germline V gene encodes CDR1 LGHNA and CDR2 YSLEER. V was trimmed by 0 bases and J by 0 bases, leaving 11 bases between them. The CDR3 DNA reads as TGCGCCAGCAGCCAAGAGGTCCAGGGAATGAACACTGAAGCTTTCTTT. This sequence encodes CASSQEVQGMNTEAFF.

In this sample, this clonotype turned up many times. This chain uses TRBV10-3 with TRBJ2-1; TRBD2 aligns across 14 bases. This CDR3 is built from 16 residues. Germline CDR1 is ENHRY and CDR2 is SYGVKD. Trimming took 3 bases from V and 7 from J; bases not matched to a gene: 5. The CDR3 loop is CAISEPRLAGGNEQFF. CDR3 nucleotides: TGTGCCATCAGTGAACCTCGACTAGCGGGGGGGAATGAGCAGTTCTTC.

The V and J genes are TRBV12-3 or TRBV12-4 and TRBJ1-2; 9 bases agree with TRBD1. The CDR3 extends over 14 amino acids. J was trimmed by 4 bases and V by 5 bases; bases with no gene match: 5. The CDR3 is CASSVGQGFYGYTF. CDR3 nucleotides: TGTGCCAGCAGTGTCGGACAGGGGTTCTATGGCTACACCTTC.

In DNA form, the CDR3 reads TGTGCCAGCAGTGCAGGACAGGGTGGGGCCTATGGCTACACCTTC. Its protein is CASSAGQGGAYGYTF. J is TRBJ1-2 and V is TRBV12-3 or TRBV12-4, with 8 nucleotides matching TRBD1. J gave up 4 bases and V 5 bases, and 9 bases lay outside the gene matches. CDR3 size: 15 residues.

V gene TRBV23-1 combines with J gene TRBJ2-3, with 16 bases identical to TRBD2. TRBV23-1 is an ORF, with its function uncertain. J was trimmed by 3 bases and V by 4 bases; bases with no gene match: 7. The CDR3 is made up of 18 amino acids. This chain's CDR3 is CASSRPGLAGGPTDTQYF. The CDR3 DNA follows: TGCGCCAGCAGTCGCCCGGGACTAGCGGGAGGGCCGACAGATACGCAGTATTTT.

In this sample, this clonotype turned up a few times. The genes are TRBV5-6 and TRBJ1-1; D call uncertain. The CDR3 consists of 15 residues. V lost 3 bases and J 8 bases, leaving 20 bases between the germline ends. Germline V gives CDR1 SGHDT, CDR2 YYEEEE. The CDR3 DNA reads TGTGCCAGCAGCTCGAATACATTACAGAGGCGGGAAGCTTTCTTT. Protein sequence: CASSSNTLQRREAFF.

The genes are TRBV5-1 and TRBJ1-2; D not resolved. CDR3 length: 12 residues. Germline V gene data show CDR1 as SGHRS and CDR2 as YFSETQ. Trimming shortened V by 2 bases and J by 7 bases, and 9 bases separated the two germline ends. CDR3 nucleotides: TGCGCCAGCAGCTTAACGGCGGGTGGCTACACCTTC. Amino acid sequence: CASSLTAGGYTF.

This clonotype turned up a few times. The chain links TRBV5-6 to TRBJ2-1, with D possibly TRBD2 on 5 matching bases. Trimming removed 3 bases from V and 4 bases from J, with 8 bases in between. Looked up from germline, CDR1 is SGHDT and CDR2 is YYEEEE. The CDR3 extends over 13 amino acids. The CDR3 sequence is CASSSPGYNEQFF. DNA of the CDR3: TGTGCCAGCAGCTCCCCGGGGTACAATGAGCAGTTCTTC.

This chain links TRBV7-2 with TRBJ1-2; tentative D call: TRBD1 (6 bases). In germline, CDR1 is SGHTA, CDR2 FQGNSA. The CDR3 is made up of 14 amino acids. V was clipped by 1 base and J by 5 bases, with 11 bases between them. DNA for the CDR3: TGTGCCAGCAGCTTAGATGGACAGAGATATGGCTACACCTTC. Amino acids: CASSLDGQRYGYTF. Full variable domain (rest looked up from reference TRBV7-2 and TRBJ1-2): GAGVSQSPSNKVTEKGKDVELRCDPISGHTALYWYRQSLGQGLEFLIYFQGNSAPDKSGLPSDRFSAERTGGSVSTLTIQRTQQEDSAVYLCASSLDGQRYGYTFGSGTRLTVV.

This clonotype was observed a few times. CDR3 protein: CASSPFQGDTEAFF. The CDR3 DNA reads TGTGCCAGCAGCCCCTTCCAGGGGGACACTGAAGCTTTCTTT. The V call is TRBV7-9, the J call TRBJ1-1, with TRBD1 matching over 7 bases. Trimming cost V 5 bases and J 3 bases; bases outside gene matches: 6. This CDR3 spans 14 amino acids. The germline V gene has CDR1 SEHNR and CDR2 FQNEAQ (reference sequence). Drawing the rest from reference TRBV7-9 and TRBJ1-1, the complete variable domain is DTGVSQNPRHKITKRGQNVTFRCDPISEHNRLYWYRQTLGQGPEFLTYFQNEAQLEKSRLLSDRFSAERPKGSFSTLEIQRTEQGDSAMYLCASSPFQGDTEAFFGQGTRLTVV.

This clonotype showed up just a few times. The chain recombines TRBV4-2 with TRBJ1-5, with D possibly being TRBD1 (6 bases). V lost 2 bases, J lost 11 bases, and 19 bases lay in between. Germline V gene sequence: CDR1 LGHNA, CDR2 YNFKEQ. The CDR3 is 15 amino acids. The CDR3 coding sequence is TGTGCCAGCAGCCAACACGAGAACAGGGAGTCGGCCCAGCATTTT. This encodes CASSQHENRESAQHF.

CDR3 residues: CSARGSDPTRENYGYTF. The CDR3 nucleotides are TGCAGTGCTAGAGGTTCCGACCCGACAAGGGAGAACTATGGCTACACCTTC. The V and J genes are TRBV20-1 and TRBJ1-2; no reliable D call. V gave up 1 base and J gave up 2 bases, with 20 bases separating them. Germline loops: CDR1 DFQATT, CDR2 SNEGSKA (reference sequence). The length of the CDR3 is 17 residues.

CDR3 residues: CASSLVARMWESYGETQYF. The CDR3 DNA is TGTGCCAGCAGCTTAGTGGCTCGGATGTGGGAGTCCTACGGCGAGACCCAGTACTTC. V usage is TRBV7-9 and J usage is TRBJ2-5, with D possibly being TRBD2 (5 bases). Trimming removed 1 base at V and 5 bases at J, with 26 bases between. The CDR3 is 19 amino acids. CDR1 is SEHNR, CDR2 FQNEAQ, per germline (reference sequence). The full variable domain, with the rest looked up from reference TRBV7-9 and TRBJ2-5, is DTGVSQNPRHKITKRGQNVTFRCDPISEHNRLYWYRQTLGQGPEFLTYFQNEAQLEKSRLLSDRFSAERPKGSFSTLEIQRTEQGDSAMYLCASSLVARMWESYGETQYFGPGTRLLVL.